The 26 T cell receptor beta chains below all came from one sample that was sequenced in a study of blood T cell repertoires in COVID-19. Here immunoSEQ multiplex PCR was the method, and the copy in TCRdb shows in-frame clones only, minus some. The profile shows around 110,000 clones, about three quarters of them singletons. The sequenced sample consisted of peripheral blood. The source is a man aged 65-85 years with acute or convalescent COVID-19.

The chain links TRBV19 to TRBJ2-5, with D perhaps matching TRBD2 (6 bases). The germline V and J ends were trimmed by 9 bases and 1 base, with 12 bases remaining between them. This CDR3 has 13 amino acids. Germline CDR1 reads LNHDA; CDR2 reads SQIVND (reference sequence). The CDR3 nucleotides are TGTGCCAGCAAAACTAGCACCCAAGAGACCCAGTACTTC. Translated: CASKTSTQETQYF.

The J gene is TRBJ1-2, the V gene TRBV24-1; 7 bases line up with TRBD1. V trimming: 4 bases; J trimming: 8 bases; junction bases outside the gene matches: 6. Per germline, CDR1 KGHDR and CDR2 SFDVKD. The CDR3 runs 13 residues. The CDR3 DNA is TGTGCCACCAGTGAAGGTGGGACAGACGGCTACACCTTC. Translating it yields CATSEGGTDGYTF.

The sample holds a few counts of this clone. The V gene is TRBV5-4, the J gene TRBJ2-7; D unresolved. CDR3 length equals 14 residues. The germline V and J ends were trimmed by 1 base and 0 bases, with 8 bases remaining between them. CDR1 and CDR2 (germline): SGHNT, YYREEE (reference sequence). The CDR3 DNA is TGTGCCAGCAGCTTGACCCTGAGCTCCTACGAGCAGTACTTC. It translates to CASSLTLSSYEQYF.

The rearrangement uses TRBV10-2 and TRBJ1-2, with 8 bases aligning to TRBD1. Germline V gives CDR1 WSHSY, CDR2 SAAADI. V lost 2 bases to trimming and J lost 8 bases; unmatched junction nucleotides: 4. CDR3 length: 13 amino acids. The CDR3 loop reads CASSELGQGGYTF. The DNA of the CDR3 is TGCGCCAGCAGTGAGCTAGGACAGGGAGGCTACACCTTC.

The chain joins TRBV3-1 (or the pseudogene TRBV3-2) to TRBJ1-6; a weak D match, TRBD1 (5 bases). V lost 4 bases and J 5 bases, leaving 9 bases between the germline ends. There are 14 residues in the CDR3. Germline-derived CDR1 and CDR2 are LGHDT and YNNKEL (reference sequence). The CDR3 sequence: CASSPLQDNSPLHF. The DNA of the CDR3 is TGTGCCAGCAGCCCCCTACAGGATAATTCACCCCTCCACTTT.

This chain links TRBV3-1 (or the pseudogene TRBV3-2) with TRBJ1-3; weak D call: TRBD1 (5 bases). CDR3 length equals 14 residues. The V end was cut by 4 bases, the J end by 8 bases, with 15 bases between. The germline V gene has CDR1 LGHDT and CDR2 YNNKEL (reference sequence). CDR3 DNA sequence: TGTGCCAGCAGCCCCTGGCGGGGCAGGGACACCATATATTTT. This sequence encodes CASSPWRGRDTIYF.

This sequence joins TRBV27 and TRBJ2-3; 13 nucleotides match TRBD2. The CDR3 is 16 residues long. The germline V gene has CDR1 MNHEY and CDR2 SMNVEV (reference sequence). V trimming: 6 bases; J trimming: 6 bases; junction bases outside the gene matches: 9. The CDR3 DNA is TGTGCCAGCAGCCGAGGACTAGCGGGGGCCCAGGATACGCAGTATTTT. Translating it yields CASSRGLAGAQDTQYF.

V usage is TRBV6-5 and J usage is TRBJ2-2, with 11 bases matching TRBD2. The CDR3 loop spans 15 amino acids. CDR1 MNHEY and CDR2 SVGAGI come from the germline V gene. Trimming took 6 bases from V and 6 from J; bases not matched to a gene: 6. As DNA, the CDR3 is TGTGCCAGCAGCCTCTTTAGCGGGAGGGCCGGGGAGCTGTTTTTT. Translating it yields CASSLFSGRAGELFF.

The rearrangement joins TRBV7-2 to TRBJ2-7; 8 nucleotides match TRBD2. The CDR3 covers 16 residues. The V segment lost 2 bases and the J segment 5 bases; nucleotides outside the gene matches: 11. Germline V gene sequence: CDR1 SGHTA, CDR2 FQGNSA. The CDR3 loop is CASSLTGGGKVHEQYF. The CDR3, as DNA: TGTGCCAGCAGCTTAACCGGCGGGGGGAAAGTCCACGAGCAGTACTTC. Combining the CDR3 with reference TRBV7-2 and TRBJ2-7 gives the whole variable domain GAGVSQSPSNKVTEKGKDVELRCDPISGHTALYWYRQSLGQGLEFLIYFQGNSAPDKSGLPSDRFSAERTGGSVSTLTIQRTQQEDSAVYLCASSLTGGGKVHEQYFGPGTRLTVT.

V usage is TRBV5-1 and J usage is TRBJ2-1, with 7 bases fitting TRBD1. Trimming took 4 bases from V and 9 from J; bases not matched to a gene: 13. The germline gives CDR1 SGHRS, CDR2 YFSETQ. The CDR3 runs to 15 residues. The CDR3 nucleotides are TGCGCCAGCAGCATGAAGGGACCCCCAGGGGGTGAGCAGTTCTTC. Its protein product is CASSMKGPPGGEQFF. Filled out from reference TRBV5-1 and TRBJ2-1, the complete variable domain reads KAGVTQTPRYLIKTRGQQVTLSCSPISGHRSVSWYQQTPGQGLQFLFEYFSETQRNKGNFPGRFSGRQFSNSRSEMNVSTLELGDSALYLCASSMKGPPGGEQFFGPGTRLTVL.

CDR3 sequence: CASVDRGGLAEAFF. The DNA for the CDR3 is TGTGCCAGCGTCGACAGGGGCGGTCTGGCTGAAGCTTTCTTT. This rearrangement joins TRBV19 to TRBJ1-1; TRBD1 aligns across 8 bases. The germline gives CDR1 LNHDA, CDR2 SQIVND (reference sequence). The CDR3 runs to 14 residues. V shed 9 bases and J 6 bases; nucleotides not matched to a gene: 12.

On this clone itself: A junction boundary mismatches the germline segment, possibly from a read error. This chain joins TRBV3-1 (or the pseudogene TRBV3-2) and TRBJ1-4, with 11 bases identical to TRBD1. This CDR3 is built from 18 residues. In germline, CDR1 is LGHDT, CDR2 YNNKEL (reference sequence). The CDR3 coding sequence is TGTGCCAGCAGCGCCCCCGGGACAGGGGGAAGAGCTAACGAAAAACTGTTTTTT. It yields the protein CASSAPGTGGRANEKLFF.

This clone occurred a few times. J is TRBJ2-6 and V is TRBV5-1, with a tentative D call TRBD1 (6 bases). The germline gives CDR1 SGHRS, CDR2 YFSETQ. CDR3 length equals 13 residues. V was pared by 7 bases and J by 8 bases, with 13 bases between. The CDR3 is CASAEQGPNVLTF. CDR3 nucleotide sequence: TGCGCCAGCGCTGAACAGGGACCCAACGTCCTGACTTTC.

The J gene is TRBJ2-3, the V gene TRBV4-3, with 8 bases aligning to TRBD2. Trimming removed 0 bases from V and 9 bases from J; junction bases left unmatched: 11. This CDR3 region has 16 residues. Germline V gene lookup returns CDR1 LGHNA and CDR2 YSLEER. CDR3 in DNA: TGCGCCAGCAGCCAAGATCGGGGGGGCCCCGTTGGGACGCAGTATTTT. It encodes CASSQDRGGPVGTQYF.

The chain uses TRBV10-2 and TRBJ2-5; 7 bases align to TRBD2. Trimming cost V 7 bases and J 4 bases; bases outside gene matches: 6. This CDR3 has 13 amino acids. CDR1 and CDR2 (germline): WSHSY, SAAADI. The CDR3: CASKVGGGETQYF. CDR3 bases: TGCGCCAGCAAGGTGGGGGGGGGAGAGACCCAGTACTTC.

The V and J genes are TRBV11-3 and TRBJ2-7; 8 positions match TRBD1. Losses at the gene ends were 5 bases for V and 6 bases for J; bases not matched to a gene: 9. Germline V CDR1 and CDR2: SGHNT, YENEEA. The CDR3 totals 14 residues. CDR3 in amino acids: CASSPTGGTAEQYF. CDR3 coding DNA: TGTGCCAGCAGCCCTACAGGGGGGACGGCCGAGCAGTACTTC.

V gene TRBV6-2 or TRBV6-3 combines with J gene TRBJ2-2; TRBD2 is a possible D gene (7 bases). Germline V gene sequence: CDR1 MNHEY, CDR2 SVGEGT. V was cut by 2 bases and J by 0 bases, with 13 bases left in between. CDR3 length equals 17 residues. The DNA of the CDR3 is TGTGCCAGCAGTTACCGGGGGGCCCCCGCGAACACCGGGGAGCTGTTTTTT. It encodes CASSYRGAPANTGELFF.

The V call is TRBV19, the J call TRBJ2-7; possibly TRBD1 for D (5 bases). Looked up from germline, CDR1 is LNHDA and CDR2 is SQIVND (reference sequence). The CDR3 length is 14 residues. V was trimmed by 5 bases and J by 9 bases, leaving 20 bases between them. The CDR3 protein is CASSDTISFRGQYF. In DNA, the CDR3 is TGTGCCAGTAGTGACACCATTTCGTTTAGGGGGCAGTACTTC.

The rearrangement uses TRBV3-1 (or the pseudogene TRBV3-2) and TRBJ1-1, with D perhaps TRBD1 (5 bases). Trimming took 0 bases from V and 3 from J, leaving 8 bases between them. There are 14 residues in the CDR3. The germline V gene has CDR1 LGHDT and CDR2 YNNKEL (reference sequence). CDR3 coding DNA: TGTGCCAGCAGCCAAGATCCGGGGGACACTGAAGCTTTCTTT. Residues: CASSQDPGDTEAFF.

This chain uses TRBV5-4 with TRBJ1-5; TRBD1 agrees at 9 bases. CDR3 length equals 13 residues. Germline CDR1 and CDR2: SGHNT and YYREEE (reference sequence). The V gene end was trimmed by 5 bases and the J gene end by 9 bases; junction bases not matched to a gene: 6. The CDR3 reads CASSWDRERPQHF. As DNA, the CDR3 is TGTGCCAGCAGTTGGGACAGGGAAAGGCCCCAGCATTTT.

The genes are TRBV10-3 and TRBJ2-7; D remains ambiguous. Germline V gene sequence: CDR1 ENHRY, CDR2 SYGVKD. This CDR3 spans 13 amino acids. The V gene lost 10 bases and the J gene lost 1 base, with 14 bases spanning the gap. CDR3 protein: CATHPDTSYEQYF. The CDR3 DNA is TGTGCCACCCACCCAGACACTTCCTACGAGCAGTACTTC.

The chain combines TRBV10-3 with TRBJ2-2; the D gene is possibly TRBD2 (6 bases). The V end lost 0 bases, the J end lost 2 bases, and 10 bases lay between the germline ends. This CDR3 is built from 16 residues. From germline, CDR1 is ENHRY and CDR2 SYGVKD. The CDR3 spells CAISESGTGNTGELFF. The DNA of the CDR3 is TGTGCCATCAGTGAGTCGGGGACTGGCAACACCGGGGAGCTGTTTTTT.

The table lists this clone with a few counts. The chain links TRBV9 to TRBJ1-3, with 8 bases identical to TRBD1. Germline CDR1 reads SGDLS; CDR2 reads YYNGEE. CDR3 size: 15 residues. Trimming cost V 4 bases and J 7 bases; bases outside gene matches: 10. Here the CDR3 DNA reads TGTGCCAGCAGCATGGGGACAGGTTGGATGAACACCATATATTTT. Encoded protein: CASSMGTGWMNTIYF.

The chain has TRBV19 and TRBJ1-4, with TRBD1 matching over 9 bases. V gave up 3 bases and J gave up 5 bases; unmatched junction bases: 1. The CDR3 runs 14 residues. CDR1 LNHDA and CDR2 SQIVND come from the germline V gene (reference sequence). In DNA form, the CDR3 reads TGTGCCAGTAGTATGGGGACAGGGAATGAAAAACTGTTTTTT. Translated, it gives CASSMGTGNEKLFF.

This clone was seen a single time. Here the CDR3 DNA reads TGTGCCAGCAGCGCCGGTAGAGGGACAACCTACAATGAGCAGTTCTTC. It encodes CASSAGRGTTYNEQFF. The J gene is TRBJ2-1, the V gene TRBV5-4; D is perhaps TRBD1 (6 bases). The CDR3 contains 16 residues. Trimming shortened V by 4 bases and J by 2 bases, and 16 bases separated the two germline ends. Germline CDR1 SGHNT, CDR2 YYREEE (reference sequence).

The rearrangement uses TRBV19 and TRBJ1-2; a possible D gene is TRBD1 (5 bases). The CDR3 is 17 amino acids. Trimming shortened V by 2 bases and J by 0 bases, and 16 bases separated the two germline ends. Germline-derived CDR1 and CDR2 are LNHDA and SQIVND (reference sequence). CDR3 bases: TGTGCCAGTAGTATAAACCCCTGGAGGGGCCCTAACTATGGCTACACCTTC. Translating gives CASSINPWRGPNYGYTF.